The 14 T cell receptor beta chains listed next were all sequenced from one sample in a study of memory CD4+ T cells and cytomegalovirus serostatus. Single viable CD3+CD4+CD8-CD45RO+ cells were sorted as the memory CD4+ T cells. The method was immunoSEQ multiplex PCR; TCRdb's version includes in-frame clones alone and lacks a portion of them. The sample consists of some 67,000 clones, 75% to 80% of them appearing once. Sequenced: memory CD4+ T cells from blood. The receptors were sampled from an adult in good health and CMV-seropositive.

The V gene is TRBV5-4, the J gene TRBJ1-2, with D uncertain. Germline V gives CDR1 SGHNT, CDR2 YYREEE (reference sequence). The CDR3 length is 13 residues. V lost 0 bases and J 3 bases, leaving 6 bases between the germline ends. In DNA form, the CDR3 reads TGTGCCAGCAGCTTGGACAGTCACTATGGCTACACCTTC. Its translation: CASSLDSHYGYTF.

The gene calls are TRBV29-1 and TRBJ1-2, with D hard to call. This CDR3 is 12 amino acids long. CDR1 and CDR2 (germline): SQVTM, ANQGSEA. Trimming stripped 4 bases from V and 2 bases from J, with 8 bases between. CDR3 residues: CSVGTPNYGYTF. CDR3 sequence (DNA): TGCAGCGTTGGAACCCCAAACTATGGCTACACCTTC.

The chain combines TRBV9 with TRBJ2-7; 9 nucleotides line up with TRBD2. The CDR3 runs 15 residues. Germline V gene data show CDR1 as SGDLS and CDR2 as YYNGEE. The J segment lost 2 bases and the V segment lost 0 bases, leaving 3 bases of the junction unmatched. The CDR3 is CASSVGREGAYEQYF. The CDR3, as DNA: TGTGCCAGCAGCGTAGGGCGGGAGGGCGCCTACGAGCAGTACTTC.

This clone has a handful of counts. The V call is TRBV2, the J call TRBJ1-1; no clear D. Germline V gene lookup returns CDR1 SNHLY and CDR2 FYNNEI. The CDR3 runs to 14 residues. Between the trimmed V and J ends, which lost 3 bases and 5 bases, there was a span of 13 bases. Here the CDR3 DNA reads TGTGCCAGCAGTGAGCCGGGAAGGATGACTGAAGCTTTCTTT. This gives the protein CASSEPGRMTEAFF.

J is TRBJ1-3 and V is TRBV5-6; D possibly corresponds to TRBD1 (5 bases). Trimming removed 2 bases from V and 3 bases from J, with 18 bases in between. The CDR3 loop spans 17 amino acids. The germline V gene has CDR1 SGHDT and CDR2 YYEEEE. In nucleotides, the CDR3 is TGTGCCAGCAGCTTCACGACAGCCGGCACTATTGGAAACACCATATATTTT. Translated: CASSFTTAGTIGNTIYF. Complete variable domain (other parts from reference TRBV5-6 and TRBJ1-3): DAGVTQSPTHLIKTRGQQVTLRCSPKSGHDTVSWYQQALGQGPQFIFQYYEEEERQRGNFPDRFSGHQFPNYSSELNVNALLLGDSALYLCASSFTTAGTIGNTIYFGEGSWLTVV.

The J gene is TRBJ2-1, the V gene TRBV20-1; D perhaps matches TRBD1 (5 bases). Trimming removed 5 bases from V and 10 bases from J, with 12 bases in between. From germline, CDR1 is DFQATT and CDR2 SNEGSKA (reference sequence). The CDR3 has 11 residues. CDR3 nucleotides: TGCAGTGCTGGTCGACAGCACGAGCAGTTCTTC. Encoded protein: CSAGRQHEQFF.

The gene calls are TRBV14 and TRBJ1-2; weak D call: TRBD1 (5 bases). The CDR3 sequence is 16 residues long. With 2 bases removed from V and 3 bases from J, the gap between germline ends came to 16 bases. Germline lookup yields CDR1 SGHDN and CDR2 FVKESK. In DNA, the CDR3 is TGTGCCAGCAGCCAAATATGGGGCGGGTCCGACTATGGCTACACCTTC. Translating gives CASSQIWGGSDYGYTF. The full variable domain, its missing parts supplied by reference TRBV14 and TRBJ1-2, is EAGVTQFPSHSVIEKGQTVTLRCDPISGHDNLYWYRRVMGKEIKFLLHFVKESKQDESGMPNNRFLAERTGGTYSTLKVQPAELEDSGVYFCASSQIWGGSDYGYTFGSGTRLTVV.

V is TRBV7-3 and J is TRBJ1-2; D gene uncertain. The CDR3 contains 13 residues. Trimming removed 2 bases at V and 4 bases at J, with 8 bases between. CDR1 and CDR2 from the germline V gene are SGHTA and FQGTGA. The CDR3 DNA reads TGTGCCAGCAGCTTACCAGGTGGCTATGGCTACACCTTC. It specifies CASSLPGGYGYTF.

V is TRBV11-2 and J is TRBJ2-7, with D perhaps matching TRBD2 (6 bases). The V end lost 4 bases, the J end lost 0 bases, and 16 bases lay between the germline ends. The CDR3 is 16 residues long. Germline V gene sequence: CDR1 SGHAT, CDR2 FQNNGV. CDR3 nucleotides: TGTGCCAGCAGCTGGGGTGGAACCGGGAGCTCCTACGAGCAGTACTTC. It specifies CASSWGGTGSSYEQYF.

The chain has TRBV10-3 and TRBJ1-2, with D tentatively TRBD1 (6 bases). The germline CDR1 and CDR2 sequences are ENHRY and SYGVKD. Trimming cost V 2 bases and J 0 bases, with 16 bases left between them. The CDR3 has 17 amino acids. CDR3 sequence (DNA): TGTGCCATCAGTGAGCCCGGTGAAGGGGGATCTAACTATGGCTACACCTTC. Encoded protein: CAISEPGEGGSNYGYTF.

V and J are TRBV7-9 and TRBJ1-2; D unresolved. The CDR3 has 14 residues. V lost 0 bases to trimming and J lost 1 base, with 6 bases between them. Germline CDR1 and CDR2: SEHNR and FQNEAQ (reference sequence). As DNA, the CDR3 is TGTGCCAGCAGCTTAGCTCCAGTTAACTATGGCTACACCTTC. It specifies CASSLAPVNYGYTF.

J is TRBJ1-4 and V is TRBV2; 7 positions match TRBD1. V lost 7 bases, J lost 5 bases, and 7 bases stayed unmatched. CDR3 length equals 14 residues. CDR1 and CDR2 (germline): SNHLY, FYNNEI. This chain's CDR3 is CASTTGEGNEKLFF. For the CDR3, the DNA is TGTGCCAGCACTACAGGGGAGGGGAATGAAAAACTGTTTTTT.

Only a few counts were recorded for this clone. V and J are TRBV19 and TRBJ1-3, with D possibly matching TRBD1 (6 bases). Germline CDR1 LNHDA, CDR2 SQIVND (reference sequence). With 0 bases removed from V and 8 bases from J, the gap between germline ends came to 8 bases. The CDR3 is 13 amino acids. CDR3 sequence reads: CASSIEGGDTIYF. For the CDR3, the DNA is TGTGCCAGTAGTATAGAAGGGGGAGACACCATATATTTT.

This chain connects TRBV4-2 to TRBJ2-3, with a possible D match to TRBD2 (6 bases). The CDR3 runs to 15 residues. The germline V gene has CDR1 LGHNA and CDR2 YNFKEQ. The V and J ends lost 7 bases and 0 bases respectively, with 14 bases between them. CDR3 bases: TGTGCCAGCAAAGGGGACTTTCCTAGCACAGATACGCAGTATTTT. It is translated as CASKGDFPSTDTQYF.